This is a list of T cell receptor beta chains from one sample in a study of blood T cells in healthy people across ages. TCRdb reanalysed the 5' RACE reads using MiXCR and keeps one entry per CDR3 protein. The sample includes 550,000 to 700,000 distinct CDR3 sequences, approximately 27% of them seen just once. Sequencing used blood. The origin of the receptors is a woman in her 70s in good health. Each CDR3 is given with its conserved first and last residue. The D gene is left open where the match is weak. Rows give clone size only sometimes, using once, few, many, or a class for an expanded clone.

DNA: TGTGCCAGCTCACCACGGGGGGCCAACGAGCAGTACTTC
CDR3: CASSPRGANEQYF
V: TRBV18
J: TRBJ2-7
D: -
size: -

DNA: TGTGCCACTACGACAGCCTACGAGCAGTACTTC
CDR3: CATTTAYEQYF
V: TRBV28
J: TRBJ2-7
D: -
size: once

DNA: TGTGCCAGCAGACTAGCGGGGAGCTCCTACAATGAGCAGTTCTTC
CDR3: CASRLAGSSYNEQFF
V: TRBV6-5
J: TRBJ2-1
D: TRBD2
size: -

DNA: TGTGCCAGCCGAACTCCGGACAGGAGCTATGGCTACACCTTC
CDR3: CASRTPDRSYGYTF
V: TRBV12-3/TRBV12-4
J: TRBJ1-2
D: TRBD1
size: few

DNA: TGTGCCAGCAGCGTAGGAGAAGGGCGGGGGGGCTTGGATACGCAGTATTTT
CDR3: CASSVGEGRGGLDTQYF
V: TRBV9
J: TRBJ2-3
D: TRBD2
size: -

DNA: TGTGCCAGCAGCCCGACTAACCAAGAGACCCAGTACTTC
CDR3: CASSPTNQETQYF
V: TRBV7-3
J: TRBJ2-5
D: -
size: few

DNA: TGTGCCAGCAGCACCGGAAAGACCCAGTACTTC
CDR3: CASSTGKTQYF
V: TRBV7-2
J: TRBJ2-5
D: -
size: many

DNA: TGTGCCAGCAGCCTTACTAGCGGGGACAACTCCTACAATGAGCAGTTCTTC
CDR3: CASSLTSGDNSYNEQFF
V: TRBV5-6
J: TRBJ2-1
D: TRBD2
size: -

DNA: TGCGCCAGCAGCCAGGACGACAGGGCCTCCCCCTACGAGCAGTACTTC
CDR3: CASSQDDRASPYEQYF
V: TRBV4-1
J: TRBJ2-7
D: TRBD1
size: few

DNA: TGCGCCAGCAGTTCCCAGGGGGCGCACACTGAAGCTTTCTTT
CDR3: CASSSQGAHTEAFF
V: TRBV6-5
J: TRBJ1-1
D: TRBD1
size: -

DNA: TGTGCCAGCAGCCTCGGAGCGGGGGGGCCGGACAATGAGCAGTTCTTC
CDR3: CASSLGAGGPDNEQFF
V: TRBV3-1
J: TRBJ2-1
D: TRBD2
size: few

DNA: TGTGCCAGCAGCGTACCAAATGGGGTACGTGAGCAGTTCTTC
CDR3: CASSVPNGVREQFF
V: TRBV9
J: TRBJ2-1
D: -
size: -

DNA: TGTGCCAGCAGCAATATGGACACTGAAGCTTTCTTT
CDR3: CASSNMDTEAFF
V: TRBV9
J: TRBJ1-1
D: -
size: many

DNA: TGTGCCAGCAGCCGGGGGGACGGGCCAAGAACAGATACGCAGTATTTT
CDR3: CASSRGDGPRTDTQYF
V: TRBV9
J: TRBJ2-3
D: TRBD2
size: -

DNA: TGTGCCAGCAGCTCATTAGCGGGGAGCCAAGAGACCCAGTACTTC
CDR3: CASSSLAGSQETQYF
V: TRBV7-2
J: TRBJ2-5
D: TRBD2
size: few

DNA: TGTGCCAGCAGCCAAATAGACAATGAGCAGTTCTTC
CDR3: CASSQIDNEQFF
V: TRBV5-5
J: TRBJ2-1
D: -
size: -

DNA: TGTGCCAGCAGCGTACCGCGGTTAAGTGGGTCGCGCAGCGGGGGGAACACCGGGGAGCTGTTTTTT
CDR3: CASSVPRLSGSRSGGNTGELFF
V: TRBV9
J: TRBJ2-2
D: TRBD2
size: -

DNA: TGTGCCAGCAGCCAAACTCCTGACAAATTCTCCTACAATGAGCAGTTCTTC
CDR3: CASSQTPDKFSYNEQFF
V: TRBV3-1
J: TRBJ2-1
D: -
size: -

DNA: TGCGCCAGCAGCCAAGAAAACGGGCTAGAGACCCAGTACTTC
CDR3: CASSQENGLETQYF
V: TRBV4-3
J: TRBJ2-5
D: -
size: -

DNA: TGTGCCAGCAGCTTAGGAGGCCACCAAGTCTATGGCTACACCTTC
CDR3: CASSLGGHQVYGYTF
V: TRBV11-1
J: TRBJ1-2
D: -
size: -

DNA: TGTGCTAGTGGTTTGGGTTACGAGCAGTACTTC
CDR3: CASGLGYEQYF
V: TRBV12-5
J: TRBJ2-7
D: -
size: few

DNA: TGTGCCAGCAGTTATCAGGGTTGGAGGGGCACAGATACGCAGTATTTT
CDR3: CASSYQGWRGTDTQYF
V: TRBV6-5
J: TRBJ2-3
D: -
size: -

DNA: TGCAGTGCCTACGACGGGGCAATGGAGACCCAGTACTTC
CDR3: CSAYDGAMETQYF
V: TRBV20-1
J: TRBJ2-5
D: -
size: -

DNA: TGTGCCAGCAGCTTTGGGGCCGCCCCCTACGAGCAGTACTTC
CDR3: CASSFGAAPYEQYF
V: TRBV7-2
J: TRBJ2-7
D: -
size: many

DNA: TGCAGTGCGGAGCCCCTAGCGGGGAACCAAGAGACCCAGTACTTC
CDR3: CSAEPLAGNQETQYF
V: TRBV20-1
J: TRBJ2-5
D: TRBD2
size: -

DNA: TGCAGCGCCAGGACCGACAAAAACGAGCAGTACTTC
CDR3: CSARTDKNEQYF
V: TRBV29-1
J: TRBJ2-7
D: -
size: -

DNA: TGTGCCATCAGTGGGGAGTGGATGAACACTGAAGCTTTCTTT
CDR3: CAISGEWMNTEAFF
V: TRBV10-3
J: TRBJ1-1
D: -
size: -

DNA: TGCGCCAGCAGCTCCGATGGTTATGGGACCCTCCACTTT
CDR3: CASSSDGYGTLHF
V: TRBV5-1
J: TRBJ1-6
D: -
size: -

DNA: TGCGCCAGCAGCGGGACAGCAAACACCGGGGAGCTGTTTTTT
CDR3: CASSGTANTGELFF
V: TRBV5-1
J: TRBJ2-2
D: TRBD1
size: -

DNA: TGTGCCAGCAGTTACTCGATAGTATTCCTCACCGGGGAGCTGTTTTTT
CDR3: CASSYSIVFLTGELFF
V: TRBV6-5
J: TRBJ2-2
D: -
size: -

DNA: TGTGCCAGCAGCTTATCGGCTAGCGGGAGCCGTACAGATACGCAGTATTTT
CDR3: CASSLSASGSRTDTQYF
V: TRBV7-6
J: TRBJ2-3
D: TRBD2
size: -

DNA: TGCAGCGCTTCAGCCTCTGGAAACACCATATATTTT
CDR3: CSASASGNTIYF
V: TRBV29-1
J: TRBJ1-3
D: -
size: -

DNA: TGCGCCAGCAGCTTGGCCGCAGGGAGCTTAGGTTCTGGGGCCAACGTCCTGACTTTC
CDR3: CASSLAAGSLGSGANVLTF
V: TRBV5-1
J: TRBJ2-6
D: -
size: few

DNA: TGTGCCAGCAGCTCCAATAGCGGGGGGATGTCCCCGGCCCAGTACTTC
CDR3: CASSSNSGGMSPAQYF
V: TRBV7-2
J: TRBJ2-5
D: TRBD2
size: many

DNA: TGTGCCAGCAGTTACTCCCATGCCGGGACAGGGGGTTTTAATGAGCAGTTCTTC
CDR3: CASSYSHAGTGGFNEQFF
V: TRBV6-5
J: TRBJ2-1
D: TRBD1
size: -

DNA: TGTGCCAGCAGTTACGATTCGGCAGATACGCAGTATTTT
CDR3: CASSYDSADTQYF
V: TRBV6-2/TRBV6-3
J: TRBJ2-3
D: -
size: -

DNA: TGTGCCAGCAGTCTCTCTAGCGGTAGAGAGACCCAGTACTTC
CDR3: CASSLSSGRETQYF
V: TRBV27
J: TRBJ2-5
D: TRBD2
size: -

DNA: TGTGCCAGCAGTTACCAGGGGGCGGCCCAAGAGACCCAGTACTTC
CDR3: CASSYQGAAQETQYF
V: TRBV6-5
J: TRBJ2-5
D: TRBD1
size: -

DNA: TGCAGTGCCCAGATAACCGGGGGGGCCTACGAGCAGTACTTC
CDR3: CSAQITGGAYEQYF
V: TRBV20-1
J: TRBJ2-7
D: TRBD2
size: few

DNA: TGCGCCAGCAGCTTGCTGGGGGCCAATGAGCAGTTCTTC
CDR3: CASSLLGANEQFF
V: TRBV5-1
J: TRBJ2-1
D: -
size: -

DNA: TGTGCCAGCAGCCAAAGTTGGGGGGCCTATTACAATGAGCAGTTCTTC
CDR3: CASSQSWGAYYNEQFF
V: TRBV7-7
J: TRBJ2-1
D: -
size: many

DNA: TGTGCCAGCAGCCAGACGGTTCGAGGGCCCCTCCACTTT
CDR3: CASSQTVRGPLHF
V: TRBV7-2
J: TRBJ1-6
D: -
size: -